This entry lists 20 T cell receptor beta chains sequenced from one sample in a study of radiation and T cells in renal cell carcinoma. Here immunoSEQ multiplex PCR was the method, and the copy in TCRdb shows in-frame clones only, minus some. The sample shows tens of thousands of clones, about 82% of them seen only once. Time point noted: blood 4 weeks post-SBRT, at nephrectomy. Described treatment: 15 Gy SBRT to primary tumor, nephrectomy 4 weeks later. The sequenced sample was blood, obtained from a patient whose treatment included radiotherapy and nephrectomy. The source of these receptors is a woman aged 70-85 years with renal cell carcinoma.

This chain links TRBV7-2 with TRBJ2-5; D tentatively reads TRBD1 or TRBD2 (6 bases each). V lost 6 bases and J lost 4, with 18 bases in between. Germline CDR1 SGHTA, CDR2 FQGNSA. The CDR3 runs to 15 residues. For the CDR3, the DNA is TGTGCCAGCAGTCTTGGAGGGGGGCCTGGAGAGACCCAGTACTTC. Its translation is CASSLGGGPGETQYF.

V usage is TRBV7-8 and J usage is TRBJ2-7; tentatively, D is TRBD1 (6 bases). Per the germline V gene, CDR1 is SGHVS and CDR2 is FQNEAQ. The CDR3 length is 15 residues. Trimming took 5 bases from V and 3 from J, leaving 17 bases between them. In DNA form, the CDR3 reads TGTGCCAGCAGCACTTACGAGCAGGGGAACTACGAGCAGTACTTC. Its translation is CASSTYEQGNYEQYF.

The CDR3 bases are TGTGCCAGCAGCTTGAACAGGGAATACGAGCAGTACTTC. It is translated as CASSLNREYEQYF. The chain is built from TRBV5-4 and TRBJ2-7, with D possibly being TRBD1 (6 bases). Germline assignment: CDR1 SGHNT and CDR2 YYREEE (reference sequence). This CDR3 region has 13 residues. Trimming removed 1 base from V and 4 bases from J, with 9 bases in between.

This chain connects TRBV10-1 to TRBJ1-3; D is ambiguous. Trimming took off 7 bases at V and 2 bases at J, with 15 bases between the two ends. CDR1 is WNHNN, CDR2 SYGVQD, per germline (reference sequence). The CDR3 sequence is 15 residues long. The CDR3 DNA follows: TGCGCCAGCACCATGACTTGTATAACTGGAAACACCATATATTTT. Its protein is CASTMTCITGNTIYF.

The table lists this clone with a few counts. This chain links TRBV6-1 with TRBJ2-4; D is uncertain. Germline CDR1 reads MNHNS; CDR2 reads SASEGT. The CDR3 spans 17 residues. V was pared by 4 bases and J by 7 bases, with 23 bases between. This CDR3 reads CASSGRAGRDVGNIQYF. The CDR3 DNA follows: TGTGCCAGCAGTGGTCGTGCTGGCCGCGATGTGGGGAACATTCAGTACTTC.

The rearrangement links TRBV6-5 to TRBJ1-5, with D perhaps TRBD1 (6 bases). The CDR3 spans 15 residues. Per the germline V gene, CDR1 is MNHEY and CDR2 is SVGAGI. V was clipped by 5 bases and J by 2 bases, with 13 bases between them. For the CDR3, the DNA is TGTGCCAGCAGTCTACAGGGATTCGGCAATCAGCCCCAGCATTTT. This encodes CASSLQGFGNQPQHF.

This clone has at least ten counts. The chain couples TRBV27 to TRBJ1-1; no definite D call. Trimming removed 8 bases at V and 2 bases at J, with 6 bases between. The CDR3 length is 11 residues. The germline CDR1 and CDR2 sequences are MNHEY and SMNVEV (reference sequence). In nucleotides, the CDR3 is TGTGCCAGCCGTAAAAACACTGAAGCTTTCTTT. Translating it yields CASRKNTEAFF.

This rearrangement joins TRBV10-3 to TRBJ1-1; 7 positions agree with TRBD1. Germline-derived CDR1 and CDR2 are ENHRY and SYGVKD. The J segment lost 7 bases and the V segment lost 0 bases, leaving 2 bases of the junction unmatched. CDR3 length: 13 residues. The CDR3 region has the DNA TGTGCCATCAGTGAGTCTCGGACAGGTGAAGCTTTCTTT. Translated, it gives CAISESRTGEAFF.

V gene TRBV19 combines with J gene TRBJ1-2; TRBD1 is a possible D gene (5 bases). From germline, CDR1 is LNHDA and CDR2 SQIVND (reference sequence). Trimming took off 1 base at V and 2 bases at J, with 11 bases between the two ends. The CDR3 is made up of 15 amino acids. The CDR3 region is CASSIAVGQNYGYTF. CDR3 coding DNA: TGTGCCAGTAGTATAGCGGTGGGGCAGAACTATGGCTACACCTTC.

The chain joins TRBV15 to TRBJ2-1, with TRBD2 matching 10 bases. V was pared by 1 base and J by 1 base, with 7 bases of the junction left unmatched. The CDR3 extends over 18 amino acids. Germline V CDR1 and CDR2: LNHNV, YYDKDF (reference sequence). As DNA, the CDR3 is TGTGCCACCAGCAGAGGAGCGGGGGGGCTTCGGTCCTACAATGAGCAGTTCTTC. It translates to CATSRGAGGLRSYNEQFF. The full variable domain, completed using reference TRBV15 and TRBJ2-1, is DAMVIQNPRYQVTQFGKPVTLSCSQTLNHNVMYWYQQKSSQAPKLLFHYYDKDFNNEADTPDNFQSRRPNTSFCFLDIRSPGLGDTAMYLCATSRGAGGLRSYNEQFFGPGTRLTVL.

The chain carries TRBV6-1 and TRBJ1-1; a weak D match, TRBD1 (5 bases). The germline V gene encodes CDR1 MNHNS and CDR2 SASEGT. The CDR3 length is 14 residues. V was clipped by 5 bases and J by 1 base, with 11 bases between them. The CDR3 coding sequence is TGTGCCAGCAGTACACACGACAGGAACACTGAAGCTTTCTTT. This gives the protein CASSTHDRNTEAFF.

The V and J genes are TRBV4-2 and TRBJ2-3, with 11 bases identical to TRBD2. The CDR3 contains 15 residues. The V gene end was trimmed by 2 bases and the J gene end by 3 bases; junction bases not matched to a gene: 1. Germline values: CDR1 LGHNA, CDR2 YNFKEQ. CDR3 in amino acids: CASSQRLAGTDTQYF. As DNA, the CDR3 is TGTGCCAGCAGCCAACGACTAGCGGGAACAGATACGCAGTATTTT.

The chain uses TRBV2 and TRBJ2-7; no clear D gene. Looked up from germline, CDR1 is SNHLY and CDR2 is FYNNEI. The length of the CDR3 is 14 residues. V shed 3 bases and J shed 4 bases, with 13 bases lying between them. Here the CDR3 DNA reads TGTGCCAGCAGTGAGGGTCCCACTGGGTACGAGCAGTACTTC. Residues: CASSEGPTGYEQYF.

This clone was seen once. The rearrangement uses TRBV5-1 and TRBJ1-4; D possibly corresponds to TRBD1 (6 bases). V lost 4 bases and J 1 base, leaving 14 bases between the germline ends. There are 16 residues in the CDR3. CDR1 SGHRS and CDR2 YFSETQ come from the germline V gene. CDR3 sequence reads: CASSTGQPLTNEKLFF. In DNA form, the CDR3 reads TGCGCCAGCAGCACGGGACAACCTTTAACTAATGAAAAACTGTTTTTT.

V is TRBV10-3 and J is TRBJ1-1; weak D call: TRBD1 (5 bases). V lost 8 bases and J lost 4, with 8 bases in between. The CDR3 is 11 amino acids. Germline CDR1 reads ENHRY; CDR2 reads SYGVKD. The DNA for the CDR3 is TGTGCCATCTCTCAGGGCACTGAAGCTTTCTTT. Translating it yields CAISQGTEAFF.

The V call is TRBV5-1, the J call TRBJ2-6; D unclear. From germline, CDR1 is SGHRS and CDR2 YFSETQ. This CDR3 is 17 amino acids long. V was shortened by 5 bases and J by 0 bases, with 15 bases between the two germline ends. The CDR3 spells CASRREASVSGANVLTF. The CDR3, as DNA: TGCGCCAGCAGGCGAGAAGCGTCCGTCTCTGGGGCCAACGTCCTGACTTTC.

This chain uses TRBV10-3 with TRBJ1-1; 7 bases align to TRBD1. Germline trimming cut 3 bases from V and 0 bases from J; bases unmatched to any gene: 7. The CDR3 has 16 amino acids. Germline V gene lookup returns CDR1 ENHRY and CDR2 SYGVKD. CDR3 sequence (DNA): TGTGCCATCAGTGATGCAGGGGGTAGAATGAACACTGAAGCTTTCTTT. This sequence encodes CAISDAGGRMNTEAFF.

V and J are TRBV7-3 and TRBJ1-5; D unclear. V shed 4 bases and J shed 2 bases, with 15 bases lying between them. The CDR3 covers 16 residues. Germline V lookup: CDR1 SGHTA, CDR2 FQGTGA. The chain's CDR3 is CASSSPRGIGNQPQHF. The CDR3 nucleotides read TGTGCCAGCAGCTCCCCTAGAGGGATAGGCAATCAGCCCCAGCATTTT.

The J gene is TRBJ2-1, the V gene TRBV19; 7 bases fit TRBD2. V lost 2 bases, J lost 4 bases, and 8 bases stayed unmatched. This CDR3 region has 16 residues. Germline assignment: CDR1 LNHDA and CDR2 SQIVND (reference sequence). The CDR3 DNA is TGTGCCAGTAGTATAAGGTCCGGCGGGGGATACAATGAGCAGTTCTTC. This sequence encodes CASSIRSGGGYNEQFF.

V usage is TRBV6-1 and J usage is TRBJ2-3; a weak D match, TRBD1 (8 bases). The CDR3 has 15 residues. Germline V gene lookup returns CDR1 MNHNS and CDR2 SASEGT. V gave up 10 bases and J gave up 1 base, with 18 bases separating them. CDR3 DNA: TGTGCCACCAAAACAGGGGGGAGGGGCACAGATACGCAGTATTTT. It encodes CATKTGGRGTDTQYF.